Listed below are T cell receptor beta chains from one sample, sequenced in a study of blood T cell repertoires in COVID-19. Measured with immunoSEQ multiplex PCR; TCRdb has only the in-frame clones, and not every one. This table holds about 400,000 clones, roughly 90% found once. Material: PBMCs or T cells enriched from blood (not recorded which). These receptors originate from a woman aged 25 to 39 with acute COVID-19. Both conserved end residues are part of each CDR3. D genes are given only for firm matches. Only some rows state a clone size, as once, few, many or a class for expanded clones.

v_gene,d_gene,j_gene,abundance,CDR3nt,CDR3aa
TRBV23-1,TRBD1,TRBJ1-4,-,TGCGCCAGCAGTCGCGTACAGGGGACTAATGAAAAACTGTTTTTT,CASSRVQGTNEKLFF
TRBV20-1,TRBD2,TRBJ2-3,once,TGCAGTGCTAGTACGAGGGGACCGACTAGCGGGGTTTCAGATACGCAGTATTTT,CSASTRGPTSGVSDTQYF
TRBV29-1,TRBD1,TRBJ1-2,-,TGCAGCGTTACGATATCCGGGACAGGGGGTCTTAGAAGGTATGGCTACACCTTC,CSVTISGTGGLRRYGYTF
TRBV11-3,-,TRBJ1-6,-,TGTGCCAGCAGCTTAGAAGGGAGGGATAATTCACCCCTCCACTTT,CASSLEGRDNSPLHF
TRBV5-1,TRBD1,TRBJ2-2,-,TGCGCCAGCAGCCCACCGGGACAGGGGGCCTATCCGAACACCGGGGAGCTGTTTTTT,CASSPPGQGAYPNTGELFF
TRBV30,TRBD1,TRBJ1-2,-,TGTGCCTGGAGTGGAACAGGGGCCTATGGCTACACCTTC,CAWSGTGAYGYTF
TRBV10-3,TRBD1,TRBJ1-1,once,TGTGCCTCTAGACAGGGCGACACTGAAGCTTTCTTT,CASRQGDTEAFF
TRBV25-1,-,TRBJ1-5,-,TGTGCCAGCAGTCCGTCGGGCCAGGCTCGGGACAATCAGCCCCAGCATTTT,CASSPSGQARDNQPQHF
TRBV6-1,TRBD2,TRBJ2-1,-,TGTGCCAGCAGTGAAGTGTTCACGGGGGGGGAGGATGAGCAGTTCTTC,CASSEVFTGGEDEQFF
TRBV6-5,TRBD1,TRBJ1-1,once,TGTGCCACCGGGGACAGCTCGATGAACACTGAAGCTTTCTTT,CATGDSSMNTEAFF
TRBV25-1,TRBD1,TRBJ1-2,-,TGTGCCAGCAGTGAAGGCAGGGGGAGCTCGGGCGGCTACACCTTC,CASSEGRGSSGGYTF
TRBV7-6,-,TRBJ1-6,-,TGTGCCAGCAGCTTAGCGAGGGCCTCACCCCTCCACTTT,CASSLARASPLHF
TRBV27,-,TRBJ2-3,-,TGTGCCAGCAGTTCTTTACTGTTGCCGACGGAGGGGCAGAGGGATACGCAGTATTTT,CASSSLLLPTEGQRDTQYF
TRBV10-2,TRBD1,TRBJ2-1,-,TGCGCCAGCAGTGGACCGGCAGAGACAGGGAATGAGCAGTTCTTC,CASSGPAETGNEQFF
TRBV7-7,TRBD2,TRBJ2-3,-,TGTGCCAGCAGCTTAACATTAGCGGGGGGCACCAATACGCAGTATTTT,CASSLTLAGGTNTQYF
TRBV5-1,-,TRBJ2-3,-,TGCGCCAGCAGCCAAACAGCACGCACAGATACGCAGTATTTT,CASSQTARTDTQYF
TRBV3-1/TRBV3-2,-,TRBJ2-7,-,TGTGCCAGCAGCCAAGATGCGGGCGAGCAGTACTTC,CASSQDAGEQYF